The 29 T cell receptor beta chains reported below all come from one sample, sequenced in a study of blood T cells in healthy people across ages. With a J-beta primer mix and a sample-barcoded 5' primer, a second PCR ran about 6 to 11 cycles. TCRdb re-called the 5' RACE reads through MiXCR, storing one row per CDR3 protein. The data show around 850,000 distinct CDR3 sequences, with 35% to 40% seen just once and under 15% held by the top ten. Sequenced input: blood. These TCRs come from a man younger than 35 in good health.

This clonotype has a handful of counts. This chain links TRBV7-2 with TRBJ1-1, with 8 nucleotides matching TRBD1. Germline V gene data show CDR1 as SGHTA and CDR2 as FQGNSA. V was clipped by 2 bases and J by 11 bases; unmatched bases: 7. The CDR3 is made up of 13 amino acids. The CDR3: CASSLWDRRGAFF. The CDR3 nucleotides read TGTGCCAGCAGCTTATGGGACAGGCGTGGGGCTTTCTTT.

V is TRBV6-2 or TRBV6-3 and J is TRBJ2-6; the D is unclear. Germline loops: CDR1 MNHEY, CDR2 SVGEGT. V dropped 0 bases and J dropped 1 base, with 7 bases sitting between them. This CDR3 spans 16 amino acids. DNA for the CDR3: TGTGCCAGCAGTTACTCGGGGAAATCTGGGGCCAACGTCCTGACTTTC. Its protein product is CASSYSGKSGANVLTF.

V is TRBV4-1 and J is TRBJ2-5; TRBD2 is a possible D gene (6 bases). Looked up from germline, CDR1 is MGHRA and CDR2 is YSYEKL. Trimming shortened V by 5 bases and J by 2 bases, and 24 bases separated the two germline ends. This CDR3 is built from 18 residues. The CDR3: CASSAAWGGEADQETQYF. The CDR3 nucleotides are TGCGCCAGCAGCGCCGCCTGGGGAGGAGAAGCAGATCAAGAGACCCAGTACTTC.

With regard to this clonotype: One end of the junction varies from germline; a read error may be responsible. V is TRBV10-3 and J is TRBJ2-2; 8 nucleotides align to TRBD1. The CDR3 totals 15 residues. The germline CDR1 and CDR2 sequences are ENHRY and SYGVKD. CDR3 protein: CATSEDRADTGELFF. CDR3 nucleotide sequence: TGTGCCACCAGTGAGGACAGGGCAGACACCGGGGAGCTGTTTTTT.

V is TRBV3-1 and J is TRBJ1-3; D not resolved. The germline V gene encodes CDR1 LGHDT and CDR2 YNNKEL (reference sequence). Trimming left V 0 bases short and J 0 bases short, with 6 bases between. The CDR3 totals 15 residues. CDR3 sequence: CASSQELSSGNTIYF. The DNA of the CDR3 is TGTGCCAGCAGCCAAGAACTGAGCTCTGGAAACACCATATATTTT.

The table lists this clonotype with a few counts. The chain joins TRBV11-2 to TRBJ2-3; 14 bases are shared with TRBD2. V gave up 3 bases and J gave up 12 bases; unmatched junction bases: 8. Germline values: CDR1 SGHAT, CDR2 FQNNGV. The CDR3 is 15 amino acids. The CDR3 sequence is CASSFSGLAGGGQYF. The CDR3, as DNA: TGTGCCAGCAGCTTTTCTGGACTAGCGGGGGGCGGACAGTATTTT.

Details on this clonotype: A much larger clone is a single base away; this may be a read error. The rearrangement uses TRBV7-9 and TRBJ2-5; D gene uncertain. There are 12 residues in the CDR3. The germline V and J ends were trimmed by 3 bases and 6 bases, with 8 bases remaining between them. Germline CDR1 reads SEHNR; CDR2 reads FQNEAQ (reference sequence). CDR3 region: CASSLVTKTQYF. CDR3 bases: TGTGCCAGCAGCTTGGTCACAAAGACCCAGTACTTC. Filled out from reference TRBV7-9 and TRBJ2-5, the complete variable domain reads DTGVSQNPRHKITKRGQNVTFRCDPISEHNRLYWYRQTLGQGPEFLTYFQNEAQLEKSRLLSDRFSAERPKGSFSTLEIQRTEQGDSAMYLCASSLVTKTQYFGPGTRLLVL.

V usage is TRBV4-1 and J usage is TRBJ2-1, with 11 positions matching TRBD2. The CDR3 spans 18 residues. The V gene's germline CDR1 is MGHRA and CDR2 YSYEKL. With 6 bases clipped from V and 4 bases from J, the junction kept 14 bases outside the gene matches. This chain's CDR3 is CASSFSIAGGAQYNEQFF. The CDR3 nucleotides read TGCGCCAGCAGTTTCAGTATAGCGGGGGGGGCACAGTACAATGAGCAGTTCTTC.

This clonotype occurred a few times. The chain uses TRBV7-9 and TRBJ2-3; no clear D. Per the germline V gene, CDR1 is SEHNR and CDR2 is FQNEAQ (reference sequence). The CDR3 sequence is 17 residues long. Trimming left V 4 bases short and J 3 bases short, with 20 bases between. This CDR3 is CASSYSRQETQTDTQYF. The DNA of the CDR3 is TGTGCCAGCAGCTATTCCCGTCAGGAGACCCAGACAGATACGCAGTATTTT.

The chain joins TRBV20-1 to TRBJ2-3; 12 positions match TRBD2. The V gene's germline CDR1 is DFQATT and CDR2 SNEGSKA (reference sequence). With V trimmed by 3 bases and J by 7 bases, 8 bases remained unmatched. CDR3 size: 15 residues. The CDR3 region is CSARATSGGMYTQYF. CDR3 DNA: TGCAGTGCTAGGGCTACTAGCGGGGGGATGTATACGCAGTATTTT.

This CDR3 is CSARDFRGTVETQFF. CDR3 DNA sequence: TGCAGTGCTAGAGATTTTCGCGGGACAGTCGAGACCCAGTTCTTC. The chain employs TRBV20-1 and TRBJ2-1; tentative D call: TRBD1 (7 bases). The CDR3 runs 15 residues. V was pared by 0 bases and J by 13 bases, with 22 bases between. Germline V gene lookup returns CDR1 DFQATT and CDR2 SNEGSKA (reference sequence).

This rearrangement joins TRBV6-6 to TRBJ1-5; 7 bases fit TRBD1. This CDR3 is built from 13 residues. CDR1 is MNHNY, CDR2 SVGAGI, per germline (reference sequence). V trimming: 7 bases; J trimming: 7 bases; junction bases outside the gene matches: 7. The CDR3 loop reads CASIDRASQPQHF. The CDR3 region has the DNA TGTGCCAGCATCGACAGGGCTTCCCAGCCCCAGCATTTT.

The CDR3 spells CASSPLGPPGEQFF. In DNA form, the CDR3 reads TGTGCCAGCAGTCCCTTGGGTCCGCCGGGTGAGCAGTTCTTC. The V gene is TRBV27, the J gene TRBJ2-1; no reliable D call. This CDR3 has 14 residues. Trimming removed 5 bases at V and 9 bases at J, with 17 bases between. The V gene's germline CDR1 is MNHEY and CDR2 SMNVEV (reference sequence).

In regard to this clonotype: Possible read error: a much larger clone is one base away. The V call is TRBV15, the J call TRBJ2-5, with D hard to call. The CDR3 extends over 13 amino acids. The germline gives CDR1 LNHNV, CDR2 YYDKDF (reference sequence). V dropped 3 bases and J dropped 11 bases, with 16 bases sitting between them. The CDR3 is CATSSGKYNEQYF. CDR3 nucleotides: TGTGCCACCAGCAGTGGGAAATACAATGAGCAGTACTTC.

This chain uses TRBV20-1 with TRBJ2-7; tentative D call: TRBD2 (5 bases). Trimming removed 4 bases from V and 2 bases from J, with 12 bases in between. This CDR3 spans 13 amino acids. Germline V gene sequence: CDR1 DFQATT, CDR2 SNEGSKA (reference sequence). CDR3 amino acids: CSANSGRTYEQYF. CDR3 nucleotide sequence: TGCAGTGCTAACAGCGGTAGAACCTACGAGCAGTACTTC.

The rearrangement joins TRBV18 to TRBJ2-5, with 11 bases aligning to TRBD2. The CDR3 is 16 residues long. Germline CDR1 and CDR2: KGHSH and LQKENI. V shed 2 bases, J shed 1 base, and the junction held 3 bases outside the gene matches. The CDR3 DNA reads as TGTGCCAGCTCACCAGTGCTAGCGGGGGGCCAAGAGACCCAGTACTTC. It translates to CASSPVLAGGQETQYF. The full variable domain, its missing parts supplied by reference TRBV18 and TRBJ2-5, is NAGVMQNPRHLVRRRGQEARLRCSPMKGHSHVYWYRQLPEEGLKFMVYLQKENIIDESGMPKERFSAEFPKEGPSILRIQQVVRGDSAAYFCASSPVLAGGQETQYFGPGTRLLVL.

V and J are TRBV27 and TRBJ2-1; 9 bases align to TRBD1. J lost 8 bases, V lost 5 bases, and 7 bases had no gene match. Looked up from germline, CDR1 is MNHEY and CDR2 is SMNVEV (reference sequence). This CDR3 has 14 amino acids. CDR3 in DNA: TGTGCCAGCAGTGGGGACAGGGAGTTGGATGAGCAGTTCTTC. This codes for CASSGDRELDEQFF.

There are a few counts of this clonotype. The chain combines TRBV21-1 with TRBJ2-7. The assigned J gene may be wrong: the sequence end matches TRBJ2-4 better. TRBV21-1 is a recognized pseudogene. The CDR3 runs 16 residues. The CDR3 is CASSNYIMVLLSIQYF. In DNA, the CDR3 is TGTGCCAGCAGCAATTATATTATGGTGTTGCTTAGCATTCAGTACTTC.

This clonotype was detected ten times or more. The gene calls are TRBV28 and TRBJ2-3; 7 nucleotides agree with TRBD1. The CDR3 extends over 15 amino acids. CDR1 is MDHEN, CDR2 SYDVKM, per germline. Losses at the gene ends were 5 bases for V and 3 bases for J; bases not matched to a gene: 8. The CDR3 DNA sequence: TGTGCCAGCAGTACGACAGGGCTGGGGACAGATACGCAGTATTTT. This encodes CASSTTGLGTDTQYF.

This chain links TRBV6-6 with TRBJ2-5; the D gene could be TRBD1 or TRBD2 (5 bases each). This CDR3 region has 16 residues. Germline-derived CDR1 and CDR2 are MNHNY and SVGAGI (reference sequence). V gave up 2 bases and J gave up 5 bases, with 18 bases separating them. CDR3 sequence: CASSYPPLRGRETQYF. The CDR3 coding sequence is TGTGCCAGCAGTTACCCCCCGTTGAGGGGACGGGAGACCCAGTACTTC.

This sequence joins TRBV11-2 and TRBJ2-1; TRBD1 matches at 8 bases. CDR3 length: 19 residues. V was pared by 5 bases and J by 9 bases, with 24 bases of the junction left unmatched. Germline CDR1 reads SGHAT; CDR2 reads FQNNGV. As DNA, the CDR3 is TGTGCCAGCAGCCCCCTAGCACGGACAGGGCCTATGGGACGGGGTGAGCAGTTCTTC. Its translation is CASSPLARTGPMGRGEQFF.

This clonotype occurred many times. The genes are TRBV12-3 or TRBV12-4 and TRBJ2-3; D perhaps matches TRBD1 (5 bases). The CDR3 is 12 amino acids. Trimming cost V 1 base and J 13 bases, with 12 bases left between them. CDR3 loop: CASSLVAKQEYF. The CDR3 DNA sequence: TGTGCCAGCAGTTTAGTGGCCAAACAGGAGTATTTT.

The CDR3 region is CASSDRGRGNEQFF. The CDR3 DNA reads as TGTGCCAGCAGTGACCGTGGCAGGGGCAATGAGCAGTTCTTC. The chain employs TRBV6-2 or TRBV6-3 and TRBJ2-1; the D gene is possibly TRBD1 (6 bases). Trimming removed 5 bases from V and 6 bases from J, with 14 bases in between. The CDR3 is made up of 14 amino acids. Germline values: CDR1 MNHEY, CDR2 SVGEGT.

This clonotype was observed a few times. The rearrangement joins TRBV12-3 or TRBV12-4 to TRBJ2-3, with D possibly TRBD2 on 7 matching bases. The CDR3 length is 18 residues. V lost 6 bases and J 0 bases, leaving 22 bases between the germline ends. The CDR3 protein is CASRSSSRGADSTDTQYF. CDR3 DNA: TGTGCCAGCAGATCCTCCTCACGGGGGGCCGATAGCACAGATACGCAGTATTTT.

The chain couples TRBV4-3 to TRBJ1-6; weak D call: TRBD1 (6 bases). The CDR3 has 17 residues. CDR1 and CDR2 from the germline V gene are LGHNA and YSLEER. Trimming left V 2 bases short and J 3 bases short, with 14 bases between. CDR3 region: CASSQQRQVLYNSPLHF. CDR3 nucleotides: TGCGCCAGCAGCCAACAGAGACAGGTTCTCTATAATTCACCCCTCCACTTT.

This clonotype came up many times. V is TRBV5-1 and J is TRBJ2-1, with D possibly called TRBD1 or TRBD2 (5 bases each). Germline V lookup: CDR1 SGHRS, CDR2 YFSETQ. There are 13 residues in the CDR3. Trimming pared 4 bases from V and 5 bases from J, leaving 10 bases between. The CDR3 DNA sequence: TGCGCCAGCAGCAGGGGAGTCGACAATGAGCAGTTCTTC. It translates to CASSRGVDNEQFF.

This clonotype appeared many times. The genes are TRBV7-9 and TRBJ2-5; D remains unclear. From germline, CDR1 is SEHNR and CDR2 FQNEAQ (reference sequence). The CDR3 covers 14 residues. Trimming pared 1 base from V and 4 bases from J, leaving 10 bases between. Here the CDR3 DNA reads TGTGCCAGCAGCTTAGTCACCACTCTAGAGACCCAGTACTTC. Amino acid sequence: CASSLVTTLETQYF.

V is TRBV10-3 and J is TRBJ2-1; D may be TRBD2 (5 bases). The CDR3 length is 11 residues. Germline V gene sequence: CDR1 ENHRY, CDR2 SYGVKD. V lost 2 bases to trimming and J lost 12 bases, with 8 bases between them. The CDR3 sequence is CAISEGSGQFF. As DNA, the CDR3 is TGTGCCATCAGTGAGGGGAGCGGGCAGTTCTTC.

The chain joins TRBV5-1 to TRBJ1-1; TRBD1 matches 9 bases. The V and J ends lost 4 bases and 6 bases, in that order; junction bases with no gene match: 13. Germline values: CDR1 SGHRS, CDR2 YFSETQ. The CDR3 is 16 amino acids. Written as DNA, the CDR3 is TGCGCCAGCAGCGGGGAGGGTCGGGACAGGGACGCTGAAGCTTTCTTT. It encodes CASSGEGRDRDAEAFF.